The T cell receptor (beta chain) described here comes from a study of shared clonotypes between healthy human individuals. Assay used: immunoSEQ multiplex PCR; TCRdb lists only in-frame clones, some missing. The sample shows 950,000 to 1,300,000 clones, under 80% of them seen only once. Remarks on this clone: The antigen remains unidentified. One end of the junction varies from germline; a read error may be responsible.

Study results and limitations: Compared with clonotypes that all four donors shared, non-shared clonotypes had lower generation probabilities. The authors expected sequencing depth to affect clonotype sharing among donors.

The CDR3 has 15 amino acids. Germline assignment: CDR1 SSHAT and CDR2 FNYEAQ (reference sequence). Donation came from healthy HIV-negative adults that had no recent acute infections or vaccinations. This rearrangement joins TRBV7-7 to TRBJ2-3; TRBD2 matches at 7 bases. Specimen: memory CD4+ T cells sorted from blood. Subset here: CD45RA-negative fraction. The receptor was isolated from a man between 18 and 29 years old in good health. The CDR3 here is CASSLGLAETDTQYF. DNA for the CDR3: TGTGCTAGCAGCTTAGGTCTAGCGGAAACCGATACGCAGTATTTT.